The present T cell receptor (beta chain) was sequenced within a study of blood T cell repertoires in COVID-19. The wider study: Italy, Spain and the United States were the sources of the convalescent and acute COVID-19 samples. The analysed material was cDNA or gDNA that came from T cells, B-cell-depleted T cells, or PBMCs.

The germline V gene encodes CDR1 MNHEY and CDR2 SVGEGT. This CDR3 spans 16 amino acids. The V and J ends lost 5 bases and 4 bases, in that order; junction bases with no gene match: 8. Original methodology: Estimated nucleated cell counts came from reference gene primer amplification. Produced via immunoSEQ multiplex PCR; TCRdb's table is partial and in-frame only. The V and J calls and clone size are taken from that table; D and trimming were inferred from the DNA. The repertoire consists of fewer than 70,000 clones, with around 87% occurring once and the leading ten covering approximately 6.9%. This clonotype originated in a man in his 60s with active or convalescent COVID-19. Sequenced input: peripheral blood. V and J are TRBV6-2 or TRBV6-3 and TRBJ1-2, with 12 nucleotides matching TRBD1. The CDR3 spells CASSPGTGGRGYGYTF. CDR3 sequence (DNA): TGTGCCAGCAGTCCCGGGACAGGGGGCCGGGGCTATGGCTACACCTTC.